These 19 T cell receptor beta chains originate from one sample sequenced in a study of shared clonotypes between healthy human individuals. Assay: immunoSEQ multiplex PCR; the TCRdb copy retains only in-frame clones and omits some. The table lists nearly 1,000,000 clones, less than 85% of them singletons. Sequenced input: memory CD4+ T cells sorted from blood. Regarding subset: CD45RA-negative fraction. The receptors shown here come from a young man in good health.

Only a few counts were recorded for this clone. The chain recombines TRBV9 with TRBJ1-4; D is undetermined. Per the germline V gene, CDR1 is SGDLS and CDR2 is YYNGEE. This CDR3 region has 14 residues. V was clipped by 3 bases and J by 8 bases, with 14 bases between them. The CDR3: CASSDPRAEEKLFF. CDR3 nucleotide sequence: TGTGCCAGCAGCGACCCCAGAGCGGAGGAAAAACTGTTTTTT.

A remark on this clone: This specimen includes other DNA sequences encoding the same CDR3. The rearrangement links TRBV6-5 to TRBJ1-2, with D perhaps TRBD1 (5 bases). This CDR3 is 14 amino acids long. V was shortened by 0 bases and J by 0 bases, with 5 bases between the two germline ends. From germline, CDR1 is MNHEY and CDR2 SVGAGI. CDR3 region: CASSYSTANYGYTF. The CDR3 DNA sequence: TGTGCCAGCAGTTACTCGACAGCTAACTATGGCTACACCTTC.

In DNA, the CDR3 is TGCGCCAGCAGCTCCGCTAGCGGACTCCAAGAGACCCAGTACTTC. Its translation: CASSSASGLQETQYF. The chain couples TRBV5-1 to TRBJ2-5; 7 nucleotides line up with TRBD2. Trimming removed 3 bases from V and 1 base from J; junction bases left unmatched: 6. Germline V gene data show CDR1 as SGHRS and CDR2 as YFSETQ. The CDR3 runs to 15 residues.

This clone was detected a few times. V is TRBV30 and J is TRBJ1-1; TRBD1 is a possible D gene (6 bases). Trimming shortened V by 5 bases and J by 1 base, and 8 bases separated the two germline ends. This CDR3 has 12 amino acids. Germline CDR1 GTSNPN, CDR2 SVGIG (reference sequence). The CDR3 loop reads CAWEGGNTEAFF. The CDR3 DNA reads TGTGCCTGGGAAGGGGGGAACACTGAAGCTTTCTTT.

This rearrangement joins TRBV28 to TRBJ1-2, with D possibly matching TRBD1 (5 bases). Deletions cut 5 bases from V and 5 bases from J, with 15 bases between. CDR1 and CDR2 (germline): MDHEN, SYDVKM. The CDR3 is made up of 14 amino acids. The CDR3 protein is CASSPLAKGYGYTF. The CDR3 DNA reads as TGTGCCAGCAGTCCTCTCGCTAAGGGGTATGGCTACACCTTC.

The chain combines TRBV7-2 with TRBJ2-1; weak D call: TRBD2 (5 bases). This CDR3 comprises 13 residues. V lost 3 bases to trimming and J lost 5 bases, with 8 bases between them. In germline, CDR1 is SGHTA, CDR2 FQGNSA. CDR3 in DNA: TGTGCCAGCAGCTTGGGGAGTAACAATGAGCAGTTCTTC. It specifies CASSLGSNNEQFF.

This chain links TRBV5-1 with TRBJ1-1, with D possibly matching TRBD1 (5 bases). CDR1 and CDR2 (germline): SGHRS, YFSETQ. V lost 3 bases, J lost 8 bases, and 8 bases lay in between. The CDR3 has 11 residues. The CDR3 loop reads CASSSGGEAFF. The CDR3 DNA is TGCGCCAGCAGCTCTGGGGGGGAAGCTTTCTTT.

J is TRBJ1-6 and V is TRBV7-3; a weak D match, TRBD1 (5 bases). This CDR3 is 15 amino acids long. Per the germline V gene, CDR1 is SGHTA and CDR2 is FQGTGA. V lost 1 base and J lost 9, with 13 bases in between. CDR3: CASSLSAGMGSPLHF. In DNA, the CDR3 is TGTGCCAGCAGCTTAAGTGCAGGGATGGGTTCACCCCTCCACTTT.

V gene TRBV6-5 combines with J gene TRBJ1-5, with 7 bases lining up with TRBD1. This CDR3 comprises 14 residues. The germline CDR1 and CDR2 sequences are MNHEY and SVGAGI. The V and J ends lost 5 bases and 5 bases, in that order; junction bases with no gene match: 6. CDR3 sequence (DNA): TGTGCCAGCAGTGGCCTCCAGGGGGATCAGCCCCAGCATTTT. The encoded protein is CASSGLQGDQPQHF.

This chain joins TRBV7-8 and TRBJ2-1; TRBD1 aligns across 9 bases. After removal of 6 bases from V and 6 bases from J, the junction contained 6 bases not matched to a gene. CDR3 length equals 14 residues. CDR1 and CDR2 (germline): SGHVS, FQNEAQ. CDR3 sequence reads: CASRKRTGVNEQFF. CDR3 DNA sequence: TGTGCCAGCAGGAAAAGGACAGGGGTCAATGAGCAGTTCTTC. Complete variable domain (other parts from reference TRBV7-8 and TRBJ2-1): GAGVSQSPRYKVAKRGQDVALRCDPISGHVSLFWYQQALGQGPEFLTYFQNEAQLDKSGLPSDRFFAERPEGSVSTLKIQRTQQEDSAVYLCASRKRTGVNEQFFGPGTRLTVL.

The gene calls are TRBV6-5 and TRBJ1-4; unclear D gene. The CDR3 runs to 14 residues. Germline V gene lookup returns CDR1 MNHEY and CDR2 SVGAGI. Trimming stripped 5 bases from V and 4 bases from J, with 11 bases between. CDR3: CASSRGDGNEKLFF. The CDR3 nucleotides read TGTGCCAGCAGTCGGGGAGATGGTAATGAAAAACTGTTTTTT.

The chain joins TRBV5-4 to TRBJ2-1, with TRBD2 matching 7 bases. J was trimmed by 9 bases and V by 0 bases; bases with no gene match: 9. The germline V gene encodes CDR1 SGHNT and CDR2 YYREEE (reference sequence). The CDR3 totals 15 residues. CDR3 in DNA: TGTGCCAGCAGCTTGGGCGGGAGTAATCGAGGTGAGCAGTTCTTC. Amino acid sequence: CASSLGGSNRGEQFF.

Here the CDR3 DNA reads TGTGCCAGTAGTATTCGAGTTACGGGACACCTCACAGATACGCAGTATTTT. It encodes CASSIRVTGHLTDTQYF. This sequence joins TRBV19 and TRBJ2-3; possibly TRBD1 for D (6 bases). Per germline, CDR1 LNHDA and CDR2 SQIVND (reference sequence). The CDR3 has 17 residues. The V gene lost 3 bases and the J gene lost 2 bases, with 18 bases spanning the gap.

This chain uses TRBV30 with TRBJ1-3; TRBD1 matches 9 bases. The CDR3 sequence is 14 residues long. V lost 7 bases, J lost 5 bases, and 9 bases stayed unmatched. CDR1 is GTSNPN, CDR2 SVGIG, per germline (reference sequence). CDR3 in DNA: TGTGCCTCCCTGGGGGGGACAGGGCGAAACACCATATATTTT. As protein: CASLGGTGRNTIYF.

This chain connects TRBV11-1 to TRBJ2-1; 9 bases map to TRBD2. CDR1 is SGHAT, CDR2 FQDESV, per germline (reference sequence). Trimming took 1 base from V and 7 from J; bases not matched to a gene: 11. The CDR3 consists of 17 residues. CDR3 coding DNA: TGTGCCAGCAGCTTAGGCTCCCTAGCGGGGTCTTGGAATGAGCAGTTCTTC. Translation: CASSLGSLAGSWNEQFF.

The chain couples TRBV10-1 to TRBJ2-3; TRBD1 matches 7 bases. Germline CDR1 is WNHNN and CDR2 is SYGVQD (reference sequence). The V gene end was trimmed by 6 bases and the J gene end by 6 bases; junction bases not matched to a gene: 3. This CDR3 is built from 12 residues. As DNA, the CDR3 is TGCGCCAGCAGCTACAGGGGCGATACGCAGTATTTT. Its protein product is CASSYRGDTQYF.

The chain couples TRBV7-2 to TRBJ2-3; TRBD2 aligns across 11 bases. The CDR3 has 16 amino acids. CDR1 is SGHTA and CDR2 is FQGNSA in the germline V gene. Trimming at V came to 6 bases and at J to 2 bases, leaving 7 bases not matched to a gene. The CDR3 DNA follows: TGTGCCAGCAGTCCAGGGACTAGCGGTAACACAGATACGCAGTATTTT. Its translation is CASSPGTSGNTDTQYF.

J is TRBJ2-3 and V is TRBV6-5, with 8 bases matching TRBD2. Germline V gene data show CDR1 as MNHEY and CDR2 as SVGAGI. The CDR3 covers 13 residues. Germline trimming cut 6 bases from V and 5 bases from J; bases unmatched to any gene: 4. CDR3 loop: CASSRGGGDTQYF. CDR3 bases: TGTGCCAGCAGCCGGGGGGGCGGAGATACGCAGTATTTT.

This chain uses TRBV19 with TRBJ2-3, with D tentatively TRBD2 (5 bases). The germline V gene has CDR1 LNHDA and CDR2 SQIVND (reference sequence). Trimming pared 3 bases from V and 3 bases from J, leaving 13 bases between. CDR3 length: 15 residues. CDR3 DNA sequence: TGTGCCAGTAGTATGACTATAGCCCGTACAGATACGCAGTATTTT. It encodes CASSMTIARTDTQYF.